Following are 21 T cell receptor beta chains from one sample sequenced in a study of T-cell reconstitution after alpha-beta-depleted transplantation in children. Unique molecular identifiers were used to barcode this TCRbeta library. MiXCR, applied by TCRdb to the PCR reads, yields one record per CDR3 protein. In the table there are 230,000 or so distinct CDR3 sequences, 9.7% of which are singletons. This material consisted of PBMCs from the stem cell graft donor, taken from the stem cell graft. All receptors come from a human donor who donated a stem cell graft to a child with SCID.

This clonotype was seen ten or more times. The chain joins TRBV12-3 or TRBV12-4 to TRBJ2-3; D unclear. The CDR3 loop spans 16 amino acids. The V end lost 4 bases, the J end lost 2 bases, and 16 bases lay between the germline ends. This chain's CDR3 is CASSSSTAQYTDTQYF. CDR3 bases: TGTGCCAGCAGTTCCTCTACAGCCCAGTACACAGATACGCAGTATTTT.

This clonotype was counted at least ten times. The rearrangement links TRBV5-1 to TRBJ2-1, with TRBD1 matching 12 bases. The CDR3 consists of 14 residues. V shed 7 bases, J shed 9 bases, and the junction held 8 bases outside the gene matches. Germline CDR1 reads SGHRS; CDR2 reads YFSETQ. For the CDR3, the DNA is TGCGCCAGCTCCGAACCGGGACAGGGGGCTGAGCAGTTCTTC. It codes for CASSEPGQGAEQFF.

This clonotype occurred many times. The chain combines TRBV2 with TRBJ1-5, with a tentative D call TRBD1 (6 bases). Germline V gene sequence: CDR1 SNHLY, CDR2 FYNNEI. CDR3 size: 14 residues. Trimming left V 3 bases short and J 4 bases short, with 10 bases between. The CDR3 region is CASSEGRGNQPQHF. The CDR3 region has the DNA TGTGCCAGCAGTGAGGGGAGGGGGAATCAGCCCCAGCATTTT.

The sample holds many counts of this clonotype. J is TRBJ2-3 and V is TRBV24-1, with 7 bases lining up with TRBD2. From germline, CDR1 is KGHDR and CDR2 SFDVKD. The CDR3 has 17 residues. The trim removed 4 bases at V and 3 bases at J, leaving 12 bases unmatched. CDR3 DNA sequence: TGTGCCACCAGTGACCCCGAAGGGGACTATACTACAGATACGCAGTATTTT. This translates into CATSDPEGDYTTDTQYF.

The chain is built from TRBV7-2 and TRBJ1-5; TRBD1 might be the D (5 bases). CDR3 size: 14 residues. The V and J ends lost 1 base and 7 bases respectively, with 11 bases between them. Germline V gene data show CDR1 as SGHTA and CDR2 as FQGNSA. The CDR3 loop is CASSLEQGPQPQHF. CDR3 sequence (DNA): TGTGCCAGCAGCTTAGAGCAGGGCCCACAGCCCCAGCATTTT.

This clonotype has only a few counts. The J gene is TRBJ1-1, the V gene TRBV15; D is unclear. V lost 1 base and J lost 1, with 13 bases in between. The germline V gene encodes CDR1 LNHNV and CDR2 YYDKDF (reference sequence). The CDR3 length is 16 residues. The DNA for the CDR3 is TGTGCCACCAGCAGAGGTCACGGACGGAGGAACACTGAAGCTTTCTTT. This translates into CATSRGHGRRNTEAFF.

In DNA, the CDR3 is TGTGCCAGCAGCTTAGACGAGCTGAATGAGCAGTTCTTC. This codes for CASSLDELNEQFF. V is TRBV7-2 and J is TRBJ2-1; D uncertain. Germline CDR1 is SGHTA and CDR2 is FQGNSA. The CDR3 spans 13 residues. V lost 1 base and J lost 7, with 8 bases in between.

The sample holds a few counts of this clonotype. This chain links TRBV7-2 with TRBJ1-1; tentative D call: TRBD1 (5 bases). With 3 bases removed from V and 0 bases from J, the gap between germline ends came to 14 bases. Germline CDR1 and CDR2: SGHTA and FQGNSA. The CDR3 has 16 residues. The CDR3 coding sequence is TGTGCCAGCAGCTTTCCCCCCGGACACTTGAACACTGAAGCTTTCTTT. It yields the protein CASSFPPGHLNTEAFF.

This clonotype was recorded at least ten times. The rearrangement links TRBV7-2 to TRBJ1-1; 8 bases align to TRBD1. Germline V CDR1 and CDR2: SGHTA, FQGNSA. This CDR3 is 15 amino acids long. V dropped 3 bases and J dropped 6; count of bases not matched to a gene: 9. CDR3 coding DNA: TGTGCCAGCAGCTTGGACAGGGTGAGCTATTCTGAAGCTTTCTTT. Protein product: CASSLDRVSYSEAFF. Full variable domain (rest looked up from reference TRBV7-2 and TRBJ1-1): GAGVSQSPSNKVTEKGKDVELRCDPISGHTALYWYRQSLGQGLEFLIYFQGNSAPDKSGLPSDRFSAERTGGSVSTLTIQRTQQEDSAVYLCASSLDRVSYSEAFFGQGTRLTVV.

The sample holds a few counts of this clonotype. This sequence joins TRBV5-1 and TRBJ1-2, with 9 bases that match TRBD1. Germline CDR1 and CDR2: SGHRS and YFSETQ. The CDR3 is 14 residues long. V lost 6 bases and J lost 4; bases outside the gene matches: 7. The CDR3 region has the DNA TGCGCCAGCAAACAGGGGGCGAGTAGCTATGGCTACACCTTC. Its protein product is CASKQGASSYGYTF.

Many counts were recorded for this clonotype. The rearrangement uses TRBV7-8 and TRBJ1-6; 9 bases fit TRBD1. The CDR3 is 15 amino acids. Germline lookup yields CDR1 SGHVS and CDR2 FQNEAQ. V was pared by 4 bases and J by 8 bases, with 6 bases of the junction left unmatched. CDR3 coding DNA: TGTGCCAGCAGCTCGGGACAGGGCGCATATTCACCCCTCCACTTT. Encoded protein: CASSSGQGAYSPLHF.

This clonotype was seen at least ten times. The rearrangement links TRBV2 to TRBJ1-2; D is undetermined. The germline CDR1 and CDR2 sequences are SNHLY and FYNNEI. The CDR3 consists of 13 residues. The V end lost 6 bases, the J end lost 1 base, and 9 bases lay between the germline ends. As DNA, the CDR3 is TGTGCCAGCAGGGAGGACGGTAACTATGGCTACACCTTC. As protein: CASREDGNYGYTF.

This clonotype was picked up many times. This chain uses TRBV29-1 with TRBJ2-1; 15 nucleotides line up with TRBD2. This CDR3 comprises 18 residues. Germline assignment: CDR1 SQVTM and CDR2 ANQGSEA. The V gene end was trimmed by 4 bases and the J gene end by 0 bases; junction bases not matched to a gene: 7. The CDR3: CSVGGTSGGTSSYNEQFF. The CDR3 nucleotides read TGCAGCGTTGGGGGGACTAGCGGGGGGACTAGCTCCTACAATGAGCAGTTCTTC.

This clonotype showed up many times. The gene calls are TRBV12-3 or TRBV12-4 and TRBJ1-6, with 9 bases that match TRBD1. The V and J ends lost 8 bases and 6 bases, in that order; junction bases with no gene match: 5. CDR3 length: 14 residues. The CDR3 nucleotides read TGTGCCAGCCGGACAGGGGTGGTTAATTCACCCCTCCACTTT. This gives the protein CASRTGVVNSPLHF.

The table lists this clonotype with many counts. The chain links TRBV20-1 to TRBJ1-5; 7 nucleotides agree with TRBD1. This CDR3 is 15 amino acids long. The germline V gene has CDR1 DFQATT and CDR2 SNEGSKA (reference sequence). V gave up 5 bases and J gave up 3 bases; unmatched junction bases: 10. The CDR3 spells CSARTAGGYNQPQHF. CDR3 coding DNA: TGCAGTGCTCGGACGGCAGGGGGGTACAATCAGCCCCAGCATTTT.

The chain is built from TRBV12-3 or TRBV12-4 and TRBJ1-1; D uncertain. With 5 bases removed from V and 5 bases from J, the gap between germline ends came to 18 bases. The CDR3 loop spans 15 amino acids. The CDR3 DNA sequence: TGTGCCAGCAGTCCTCGATTGTCTAGAGGGACTGAAGCTTTCTTT. Translation gives CASSPRLSRGTEAFF.

This clonotype was seen repeatedly, ten times or more. V gene TRBV5-1 combines with J gene TRBJ2-1; a weak D match, TRBD2 (6 bases). CDR3 length: 15 residues. V was clipped by 2 bases and J by 0 bases, with 9 bases between them. Germline loops: CDR1 SGHRS, CDR2 YFSETQ. This CDR3 is CASSFQGGSYNEQFF. CDR3 coding DNA: TGCGCCAGCAGCTTCCAGGGAGGCTCCTACAATGAGCAGTTCTTC.

This clonotype was recorded only once. This chain uses TRBV6-1 with TRBJ2-3; D is perhaps TRBD2 (7 bases). Germline values: CDR1 MNHNS, CDR2 SASEGT. This CDR3 comprises 14 residues. V lost 6 bases and J 3 bases, leaving 13 bases between the germline ends. CDR3 residues: CASSIKGGTDTQYF. The CDR3 DNA sequence: TGTGCCAGCAGCATAAAGGGGGGGACAGATACGCAGTATTTT.

This clonotype was counted many times. V usage is TRBV5-1 and J usage is TRBJ2-1; 13 nucleotides line up with TRBD2. The junction had 6 bases not matched to a gene; V was cut back by 4 bases and J by 8 bases. Germline V CDR1 and CDR2: SGHRS, YFSETQ. The CDR3 is 15 amino acids. The CDR3 region has the DNA TGCGCCAGCAGCGTACTAGCGGGGGGGCCCGATGAGCAGTTCTTC. As protein: CASSVLAGGPDEQFF.

This clonotype was observed at least ten times. V is TRBV7-9 and J is TRBJ2-6; the D gene is possibly TRBD1 (5 bases). V was cut by 4 bases and J by 2 bases, with 9 bases left in between. Germline CDR1 reads SEHNR; CDR2 reads FQNEAQ (reference sequence). The CDR3 has 15 amino acids. The CDR3 nucleotides read TGTGCCAGCAGCTACCCCAGGGCTGGGGCCAACGTCCTGACTTTC. This encodes CASSYPRAGANVLTF.

Many counts were recorded for this clonotype. V gene TRBV12-3 or TRBV12-4 combines with J gene TRBJ2-2; 10 bases fit TRBD2. Unmatched junction bases numbered 5, after V lost 8 bases and J lost 5 bases. The CDR3 has 14 amino acids. The DNA of the CDR3 is TGTGCCAGCTCCAAAGCGGGGGGGACCGGGGAGCTGTTTTTT. It translates to CASSKAGGTGELFF.